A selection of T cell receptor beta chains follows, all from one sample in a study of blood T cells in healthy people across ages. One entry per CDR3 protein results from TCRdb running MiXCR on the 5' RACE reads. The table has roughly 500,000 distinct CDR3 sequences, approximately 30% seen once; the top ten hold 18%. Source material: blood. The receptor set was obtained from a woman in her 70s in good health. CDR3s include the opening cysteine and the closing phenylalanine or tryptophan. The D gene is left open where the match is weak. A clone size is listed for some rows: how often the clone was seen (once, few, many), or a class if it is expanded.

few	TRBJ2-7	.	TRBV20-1	CSARDASHSSYEQYF	TGCAGTGCTAGAGATGCCAGTCATAGCTCCTACGAGCAGTACTTC
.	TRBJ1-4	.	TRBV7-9	CASSLGPYRNEKLFF	TGTGCCAGCAGCTTAGGCCCCTACAGGAATGAAAAACTGTTTTTT
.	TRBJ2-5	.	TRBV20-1	CSGGRQETQYF	TGCAGTGGAGGGAGGCAAGAGACCCAGTACTTC
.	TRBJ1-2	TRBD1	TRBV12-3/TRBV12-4	CASTPTGMAYGYTF	TGTGCCAGCACCCCGACAGGGATGGCCTATGGCTACACCTTC
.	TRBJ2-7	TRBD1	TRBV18	CASSPRQGIYEQYF	TGTGCCAGCTCACCCCGACAGGGAATCTACGAGCAGTACTTC
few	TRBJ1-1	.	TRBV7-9	CASSRLHEAFF	TGTGCCAGCAGCCGCCTCCATGAAGCTTTCTTT
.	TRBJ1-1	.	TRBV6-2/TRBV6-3	CASSLSWGAEAFF	TGTGCCAGCAGCCTCTCTTGGGGCGCCGAAGCTTTCTTT
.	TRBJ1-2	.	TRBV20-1	CSASPLQGGPYGYTF	TGCAGTGCTAGTCCATTACAGGGTGGGCCTTATGGCTACACCTTC
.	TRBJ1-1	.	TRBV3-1	CASSQENTGWENTEAFF	TGTGCCAGCAGCCAAGAAAACACAGGTTGGGAGAACACTGAAGCTTTCTTT
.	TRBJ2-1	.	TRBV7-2	CASTSFNEQFF	TGTGCCAGCACCTCGTTCAATGAGCAGTTCTTC